The 28 T cell receptor beta chains given below trace back to one sample, sequenced in a study of shared clonotypes between healthy human individuals. Profiling relied on immunoSEQ multiplex PCR, and the TCRdb table lists in-frame clones only, not all of them. The sample has roughly 550,000 clones, roughly 96% seen once. Naive CD8 cells were CD45RO-negative, positively selected for CCR7, excluding terminally differentiated effector memory CD45RA+ cells. Sequencing used naive CD8+ T cells sorted from blood. The source is a woman in her thirties in good health.

The chain has TRBV28 and TRBJ1-6, with D possibly matching TRBD1 (6 bases). Germline lookup yields CDR1 MDHEN and CDR2 SYDVKM. This CDR3 is built from 19 residues. Trimming cost V 2 bases and J 7 bases, with 24 bases left between them. The CDR3 region is CASSLNGRGGLSRNSPLHF. CDR3 bases: TGTGCCAGCAGTTTAAATGGCAGGGGAGGACTATCGAGGAATTCACCCCTCCACTTT.

V is TRBV5-5 and J is TRBJ1-5; 8 nucleotides align to TRBD1. Germline-derived CDR1 and CDR2 are SGHKS and YYEKEE (reference sequence). Unmatched junction bases numbered 12, after V lost 3 bases and J lost 1 base. The CDR3 has 18 amino acids. The CDR3 loop is CASSYATQGAGSNQPQHF. CDR3 nucleotide sequence: TGTGCCAGCAGCTACGCTACGCAGGGGGCCGGGAGCAATCAGCCCCAGCATTTT. Full variable domain (outside the CDR3, taken from reference TRBV5-5 and TRBJ1-5): DAGVTQSPTHLIKTRGQQVTLRCSPISGHKSVSWYQQVLGQGPQFIFQYYEKEERGRGNFPDRFSARQFPNYSSELNVNALLLGDSALYLCASSYATQGAGSNQPQHFGDGTRLSIL.

The rearrangement links TRBV13 to TRBJ1-3; D not certain. The CDR3 totals 11 residues. V dropped 0 bases and J dropped 9 bases, with 3 bases sitting between them. Germline values: CDR1 PRHDT, CDR2 FYEKMQ (reference sequence). As DNA, the CDR3 is TGTGCCAGCAGCTTAGGAGGCACCATATATTTT. Translating gives CASSLGGTIYF.

The CDR3 region is CASRQRSGRGYEQYF. Written as DNA, the CDR3 is TGTGCCAGCAGACAGCGTAGCGGGAGGGGCTACGAGCAGTACTTC. The chain couples TRBV28 to TRBJ2-7, with TRBD2 identical over 11 bases. The junction had 7 bases not matched to a gene; V was cut back by 6 bases and J by 3 bases. Germline lookup yields CDR1 MDHEN and CDR2 SYDVKM. CDR3 length equals 15 residues.

The J gene is TRBJ2-2, the V gene TRBV5-6; the D is unclear. V was trimmed by 2 bases and J by 3 bases, leaving 11 bases between them. The length of the CDR3 is 15 residues. Germline V gives CDR1 SGHDT, CDR2 YYEEEE. The CDR3 protein is CASSFGFPDTGELFF. CDR3 bases: TGTGCCAGCAGCTTTGGCTTCCCCGACACCGGGGAGCTGTTTTTT.

This chain links TRBV27 with TRBJ2-7; no firm D call. Trimming removed 5 bases from V and 2 bases from J, with 16 bases in between. The CDR3 runs to 15 residues. In germline, CDR1 is MNHEY, CDR2 SMNVEV (reference sequence). The DNA of the CDR3 is TGTGCCAGCAGTCCCCAGGTAGACGCAGCCTACGAGCAGTACTTC. Encoded protein: CASSPQVDAAYEQYF.

This chain joins TRBV2 and TRBJ2-3, with D tentatively TRBD1 (8 bases). V was trimmed by 6 bases and J by 4 bases, leaving 20 bases between them. This CDR3 is built from 16 residues. CDR1 is SNHLY, CDR2 FYNNEI, per germline. The DNA of the CDR3 is TGTGCCAGCAGCGGACGGACAGGGAGGGCGGCAGATACGCAGTATTTT. It translates to CASSGRTGRAADTQYF.

The chain has TRBV6-1 and TRBJ2-1; 9 bases are shared with TRBD2. The CDR3 covers 15 residues. From germline, CDR1 is MNHNS and CDR2 SASEGT. Trimming took 4 bases from V and 8 from J; bases not matched to a gene: 9. As DNA, the CDR3 is TGTGCCAGCAGTGCCCCTCCAGCGGGAGGCTATGAGCAGTTCTTC. Translation: CASSAPPAGGYEQFF.

The V call is TRBV4-2, the J call TRBJ2-1; 7 nucleotides line up with TRBD2. There are 15 residues in the CDR3. CDR1 is LGHNA and CDR2 is YNFKEQ in the germline V gene. Losses at the gene ends were 2 bases for V and 3 bases for J; bases not matched to a gene: 4. The CDR3 protein is CASSQPAGVYNEQFF. CDR3 nucleotide sequence: TGTGCCAGCAGCCAACCTGCGGGGGTCTACAATGAGCAGTTCTTC.

The gene calls are TRBV7-9 and TRBJ2-1, with 10 positions matching TRBD2. Germline-derived CDR1 and CDR2 are SEHNR and FQNEAQ (reference sequence). Trimming at V came to 6 bases and at J to 2 bases, leaving 4 bases not matched to a gene. This CDR3 is built from 15 residues. CDR3 sequence: CASSDSGRPYNEQFF. The CDR3 DNA reads TGTGCCAGCAGTGATAGCGGGAGGCCCTACAATGAGCAGTTCTTC.

In DNA form, the CDR3 reads TGTGCCAGCAGCGAACACGGCTACGAGCAGTACTTC. It is translated as CASSEHGYEQYF. The rearrangement joins TRBV7-9 to TRBJ2-7; unclear D gene. The V end was cut by 5 bases, the J end by 3 bases, with 8 bases between. CDR3 size: 12 residues. The germline CDR1 and CDR2 sequences are SEHNR and FQNEAQ (reference sequence). The entire variable domain, with the rest obtained from reference TRBV7-9 and TRBJ2-7, is as follows: DTGVSQNPRHKITKRGQNVTFRCDPISEHNRLYWYRQTLGQGPEFLTYFQNEAQLEKSRLLSDRFSAERPKGSFSTLEIQRTEQGDSAMYLCASSEHGYEQYFGPGTRLTVT.

This clone was seen only once. J is TRBJ1-1 and V is TRBV28; 8 positions agree with TRBD1. The junction had 6 bases not matched to a gene; V was cut back by 4 bases and J by 2 bases. Germline values: CDR1 MDHEN, CDR2 SYDVKM. The CDR3 is 15 residues long. CDR3 sequence reads: CASSWDRTHNTEAFF. For the CDR3, the DNA is TGTGCCAGCAGTTGGGACAGGACCCATAACACTGAAGCTTTCTTT.

The CDR3 bases are TGTGCCAGTCGAGGGACGGGCAGCGAGCAGTACTTC. Translated: CASRGTGSEQYF. The rearrangement uses TRBV6-5 and TRBJ2-7; D tentatively fits TRBD1 or TRBD2 (5 bases each). CDR1 is MNHEY, CDR2 SVGAGI, per germline. This CDR3 has 12 residues. V lost 9 bases and J lost 6, with 15 bases in between.

This clone showed up just once. The genes are TRBV9 and TRBJ2-2; D assignment may be TRBD1 or TRBD2 (7 bases each). The CDR3 consists of 15 residues. Germline-derived CDR1 and CDR2 are SGDLS and YYNGEE. Trimming cost V 4 bases and J 4 bases, with 14 bases left between them. CDR3 nucleotides: TGTGCCAGCAGCCTCGGGGAGGGGGCCACCGGGGAGCTGTTTTTT. Amino acid sequence: CASSLGEGATGELFF.

The genes are TRBV7-9 and TRBJ2-7; D is ambiguous. Between the trimmed V and J ends, which lost 5 bases and 3 bases, there was a span of 2 bases. This CDR3 spans 10 amino acids. Germline CDR1 and CDR2: SEHNR and FQNEAQ (reference sequence). CDR3 region: CASSIYEQYF. The DNA of the CDR3 is TGTGCCAGCAGCATCTACGAGCAGTACTTC.

The CDR3 spells CATSGHPTEAFF. The CDR3 nucleotides read TGTGCCACCAGTGGCCACCCAACTGAAGCTTTCTTT. The chain recombines TRBV15 with TRBJ1-1; D not certain. Germline V gives CDR1 LNHNV, CDR2 YYDKDF (reference sequence). This CDR3 contains 12 residues. V shed 6 bases and J shed 5 bases, with 10 bases lying between them.

The chain recombines TRBV19 with TRBJ2-7; D is ambiguous. This CDR3 has 9 residues. V lost 10 bases, J lost 0 bases, and 1 base lay in between. The germline gives CDR1 LNHDA, CDR2 SQIVND (reference sequence). The CDR3 region has the DNA TGTGCCACCTCCTACGAGCAGTACTTC. It encodes CATSYEQYF.

The chain employs TRBV18 and TRBJ2-1; TRBD1 aligns across 11 bases. Germline-derived CDR1 and CDR2 are KGHSH and LQKENI. CDR3 length equals 15 residues. Losses at the gene ends were 3 bases for V and 6 bases for J; bases not matched to a gene: 4. This chain's CDR3 is CASSPRDRGGNEQFF. CDR3 DNA: TGTGCCAGCTCACCCCGGGACAGGGGGGGCAATGAGCAGTTCTTC.

The chain joins TRBV27 to TRBJ1-5; 9 positions agree with TRBD1. V lost 2 bases and J lost 4; bases outside the gene matches: 3. The CDR3 runs to 15 residues. The germline gives CDR1 MNHEY, CDR2 SMNVEV (reference sequence). The CDR3 reads CASSLATGGNQPQHF. The CDR3 region has the DNA TGTGCCAGCAGTTTAGCGACAGGGGGTAATCAGCCCCAGCATTTT.

The rearrangement links TRBV19 to TRBJ2-7; the match to TRBD2 covers 8 bases. Trimming took 6 bases from V and 6 from J; bases not matched to a gene: 7. This CDR3 spans 13 amino acids. Germline lookup yields CDR1 LNHDA and CDR2 SQIVND (reference sequence). The CDR3 region has the DNA TGTGCCAGTAGAAGGGCGGGAGGTGGCGAGCAGTACTTC. It translates to CASRRAGGGEQYF.

The chain carries TRBV7-9 and TRBJ2-5; D unresolved. Trimming removed 5 bases at V and 5 bases at J, with 12 bases between. Germline CDR1 is SEHNR and CDR2 is FQNEAQ (reference sequence). The CDR3 length is 13 residues. CDR3 region: CASSPNFAETQYF. The CDR3 DNA reads TGTGCCAGCAGCCCAAATTTCGCCGAGACCCAGTACTTC.

The chain has TRBV19 and TRBJ2-3, with 7 bases that match TRBD1. The CDR3 extends over 15 amino acids. V shed 1 base, J shed 5 bases, and the junction held 6 bases outside the gene matches. Germline loops: CDR1 LNHDA, CDR2 SQIVND (reference sequence). The CDR3 nucleotides are TGTGCCAGTAGTATAGGGACAGGATTCAAAGATACGCAGTATTTT. Its translation: CASSIGTGFKDTQYF.

The chain recombines TRBV15 with TRBJ2-7, with a tentative D call TRBD2 (7 bases). CDR3 size: 17 residues. From germline, CDR1 is LNHNV and CDR2 YYDKDF (reference sequence). Deletions cut 4 bases from V and 0 bases from J, with 19 bases between. Here the CDR3 reads CATSKTRGGGLSYEQYF. Written as DNA, the CDR3 is TGTGCCACCAGCAAAACCCGGGGAGGGGGGCTCTCCTACGAGCAGTACTTC.

The rearrangement links TRBV28 to TRBJ1-2; D is possibly TRBD1 (6 bases). The ends were cut back, 3 bases at V and 6 bases at J, with 20 bases in the middle. CDR1 is MDHEN, CDR2 SYDVKM, per germline. This CDR3 has 16 amino acids. The DNA for the CDR3 is TGTGCCAGCAGTTTTCCCCGGCAGGGGATGTCACATGGCTACACCTTC. It yields the protein CASSFPRQGMSHGYTF.

The V call is TRBV6-5, the J call TRBJ2-7, with D hard to call. Germline values: CDR1 MNHEY, CDR2 SVGAGI. The CDR3 runs 14 residues. V shed 4 bases and J shed 2 bases, with 12 bases lying between them. The CDR3 reads CASSFGRDTYEQYF. The CDR3 region has the DNA TGTGCCAGCAGTTTCGGCCGCGATACCTACGAGCAGTACTTC.

The J gene is TRBJ2-7, the V gene TRBV5-6; TRBD2 matches 13 bases. Per the germline V gene, CDR1 is SGHDT and CDR2 is YYEEEE. The ends lost 3 bases at V and 2 bases at J; junction bases unmatched: 2. The CDR3 loop spans 15 amino acids. In DNA form, the CDR3 reads TGTGCCAGCAGCTCCGGGACTAGCGGGGCCTACGAGCAGTACTTC. Its translation: CASSSGTSGAYEQYF. Using reference TRBV5-6 and TRBJ2-7 for the parts outside the CDR3, the full variable domain is DAGVTQSPTHLIKTRGQQVTLRCSPKSGHDTVSWYQQALGQGPQFIFQYYEEEERQRGNFPDRFSGHQFPNYSSELNVNALLLGDSALYLCASSSGTSGAYEQYFGPGTRLTVT.

The chain uses TRBV28 and TRBJ2-1; D unresolved. Per the germline V gene, CDR1 is MDHEN and CDR2 is SYDVKM. There are 11 residues in the CDR3. Trimming took 3 bases from V and 8 from J, leaving 5 bases between them. CDR3 residues: CASSFRDEQFF. As DNA, the CDR3 is TGTGCCAGCAGTTTCCGGGATGAGCAGTTCTTC.

The rearrangement uses TRBV11-2 and TRBJ2-7, with D perhaps matching TRBD2 (6 bases). This CDR3 contains 13 residues. V was cut by 3 bases and J by 7 bases, with 13 bases left in between. The germline V gene encodes CDR1 SGHAT and CDR2 FQNNGV. CDR3 DNA: TGTGCCAGCAGCTTCCCGGAGGGTTGGGAGCAGTACTTC. Its protein product is CASSFPEGWEQYF.